The subject of this entry is one T cell receptor (beta chain). No antigen is known for it. Base qualities are not provided; no much larger clone lies one nucleotide away. TCRbeta CDR3 regions were amplified from genomic DNA using the immunoSEQ Assay, a bias-controlled multiplex PCR. On the authors' methods: The number of nucleated cells in each sample was estimated from the amplification of reference gene primers within the assay. To quantify the absolute abundance of each unique TCRbeta CDR3 rearrangement, sequence reads were collapsed and filtered. For each sample, productive Simpson clonality was calculated as the square root of Simpson's diversity index across productive rearrangements. In TCRdb, the immuneACCESS table is reduced to in-frame sequences with V and J assigned. These tables do not hold every clone; where another copy was compared, an unresolved V gene accounts for under half, and the others remain unexplained. The V and J calls and clone size are taken from that table; D and trimming were inferred from the DNA. Present in this sample are some 150,000 clones, about four fifths of which were seen just once. The leading ten clones occupy 6% to 9% of the sample.

The sample comes from a study of blood T cell repertoires in COVID-19 (dated by TCRdb to the early 2020s). At the level of the whole study: Samples covering the acute and convalescent phases of COVID-19 were provided by collaborators in the United States, Italy and Spain. HLA class I and class II types, where available, came from metadata supplied by the sample provider rather than from assay-based typing. The sample metadata nearly always contained a de-identified subject ID, COVID-19 status, age in years and sex. The prospective study material was composed of cDNA or gDNA derived from T cells, B-cell-depleted T cells, or PBMCs. The repertoires were made available in a free public database intended to serve as a resource for research on the immune response to SARS-CoV-2. Deeply sampled blood TCRbeta repertoires from subjects exposed to, actively infected with, or recovered from COVID-19 were included in the dataset. The samples were drawn from two sources: the first 160 participants of the ongoing ImmuneRACE study, and 1,254 subjects contributed by 6 global collaborators. The paper's findings and limits, for the study overall: The quantity of clinical and demographic metadata differed by source and by participant and was supplied without curation.

The cysteine opens and the phenylalanine closes a CDR3 of 14 amino acids. CDR3 DNA only is kept here, 42 bases in frame from base 1. Based on the germline V gene (reference sequence), the CDR1 and CDR2 sequences are LGHDT and YNNKEL. V is pared back by 6 bases and J by 3 bases, with 15 bases lying between the germline termini. Another Seattle source contributed samples from volunteer blood donors who had recovered from COVID-19. Collaborating institutions collected whole blood in K2EDTA tubes following their own protocols. Collaborator samples were shipped for TCRbeta analysis as frozen whole blood, isolated PBMCs, or DNA extracted from either sample type.

This sequence originates from a man aged 35 to 55 who had recovered from COVID-19. Material: peripheral blood. In this chain, TRBV3-1 (or the pseudogene TRBV3-2) is recombined with TRBJ2-7; matching of 6 bases hints at TRBD1 as the D gene. The CDR3 region: CASRHDRLNYEQYF. The DNA sequence reads TGTGCCAGCAGGCACGACAGGTTAAACTACGAGCAGTACTTC.